The rows below give T cell receptor beta chains drawn from one sample of a study of blood T cell repertoires in COVID-19. Here immunoSEQ multiplex PCR was the method, and the copy in TCRdb shows in-frame clones only, minus some. This table has about 58,000 clones, about 90% appearing once. The sequenced sample was peripheral blood. These TCRs come from a man in his 60s with active COVID-19. Each CDR3 is given with its conserved first and last residue. Fields, in order: V gene, clone size, J gene, D gene, CDR3 DNA, CDR3 protein. A D gene is named only where the DNA matches it firmly. Size values are once, few and many counts, or a class for expanded clones, and some rows have none.

TRBV3-1/TRBV3-2	few	TRBJ1-1	-	TGTGCCAGCGCAACCGACAGGTTTTCGAACACTGAAGCTTTCTTT	CASATDRFSNTEAFF
TRBV4-2	-	TRBJ2-7	TRBD2	TGTGCCAGCAGCCTAGGTCAGGGCGGTAGCGGGAGTCACGAGCAGTACTTC	CASSLGQGGSGSHEQYF
TRBV11-2	-	TRBJ2-2	-	TGTGCCAGCAGCTTGAGGCAGACTAGTAACACCGGGGAGCTGTTTTTT	CASSLRQTSNTGELFF
TRBV10-3	-	TRBJ2-1	-	TGTGCCAGCCTCCCGCACCTGGGAGTTAACAATGAGCAGTTCTTC	CASLPHLGVNNEQFF
TRBV27	-	TRBJ2-4	TRBD1	TGTGCCAGCAGTTCGATTAACGGGACAGGGAATTTCATTCAGTACTTC	CASSSINGTGNFIQYF
TRBV29-1	-	TRBJ2-7	-	TGCAGCGTTGATAGTAAGGTGGGCAGGGGGGCCTACGAGCAGTACTTC	CSVDSKVGRGAYEQYF
TRBV5-1	-	TRBJ2-3	TRBD2	TGCGCCAGCAGCTACTACGGGACTAGCGGGAGGAACACAGATACGCAGTATTTT	CASSYYGTSGRNTDTQYF
TRBV6-2/TRBV6-3	-	TRBJ1-1	TRBD1	TGTGCCAGCAGTTCCAACAGGGGTACTGAAGCTTTCTTT	CASSSNRGTEAFF
TRBV20-1	-	TRBJ2-5	-	TGCAGTGCTAGAGTCCTAGAGACCCAGTACTTC	CSARVLETQYF
TRBV10-2	-	TRBJ1-2	-	TGCGCCAGCAGTGAGAAAGGACTCTATGGCTACACCTTC	CASSEKGLYGYTF
TRBV25-1	-	TRBJ1-1	-	TGTGCCAGCAGTGAATTGATAGGAGATAACACTGAAGCTTTCTTT	CASSELIGDNTEAFF
TRBV7-2	-	TRBJ2-1	TRBD2	TGTGCCAGCAGCCCAGGACTAGCGAGGTACAATGAGCAGTTCTTC	CASSPGLARYNEQFF
TRBV5-6	-	TRBJ1-6	-	TGTGCCAGCAGCTTGGGGGCCTCCTATAATTCACCCCTCCACTTT	CASSLGASYNSPLHF
TRBV27	-	TRBJ1-2	-	TGTGCCAGCAGTTCTGCAGGGGATCTGTCTCGAGGCTACACCTTC	CASSSAGDLSRGYTF
TRBV4-1	once	TRBJ1-4	-	TGCGCCAGCAGCCGGGGCCCAGGGAGGGGTGAAAAACTGTTTTTT	CASSRGPGRGEKLFF
TRBV5-4	-	TRBJ2-3	-	TGTGCCAGCAGCTTCACCTCAGGCACAGATACGCAGTATTTT	CASSFTSGTDTQYF
TRBV6-4	-	TRBJ2-1	-	TGTGCCAGCAGTGACCGAGGGATAAGTAAGTTCTTC	CASSDRGISKFF
TRBV6-2/TRBV6-3	-	TRBJ2-2	-	TGTGCCAGCAGTTACTCGAGTCCGAACACCGGGGAGCTGTTTTTT	CASSYSSPNTGELFF
TRBV6-1	once	TRBJ1-3	-	TGTGCCAGCAGTGAACCCTTCTCTGGAAACACCATATATTTT	CASSEPFSGNTIYF
TRBV14	once	TRBJ1-2	-	TGTGCCAGCAGCCCTGAGAGGCGAGGGATTGGCTACACCTTC	CASSPERRGIGYTF
TRBV2	-	TRBJ2-7	-	TGTGCCAGCATAAACGGTTACGAGCAGTACTTC	CASINGYEQYF
TRBV5-4	-	TRBJ2-7	-	TGTGCCAGCAGCCGCAATCAGGGCTACGAGCAGTACTTC	CASSRNQGYEQYF
TRBV10-3	-	TRBJ2-3	-	TGTGCCACCGCCTTTCGGCAGGGGAATACTGCAGATACGCAGTATTTT	CATAFRQGNTADTQYF
TRBV29-1	few	TRBJ2-7	-	TGCAGCGTTACACAGGGTTACGAGCAGTACTTC	CSVTQGYEQYF
TRBV28	once	TRBJ2-7	-	TGTGCCAGCACGACCGAGGTGTCCTACGAGCAGTACTTC	CASTTEVSYEQYF
TRBV5-1	-	TRBJ2-5	TRBD2	TGCGCCAGCAGCTTGGTCTCGGGGGTAGCGGGAGGGCCTCAAGAGACCCAGTACTTC	CASSLVSGVAGGPQETQYF
TRBV21-1	-	TRBJ2-7	-	TGTGCCAGCAGCAAGAGAACGGAGACCTACGAGCAGTACTTC	CASSKRTETYEQYF
TRBV4-2	-	TRBJ2-5	-	TGTGCCAGCAGCCAGGCCAGGGGACCCCAAGAGACCCAGTACTTC	CASSQARGPQETQYF
TRBV15	-	TRBJ2-5	-	TGTGCCACCAGCAGACGGACAGTGGGACAAGAGACCCAGTACTTC	CATSRRTVGQETQYF
TRBV3-1/TRBV3-2	-	TRBJ2-1	-	TGTGCCAGCAGCCAGGCTAGAGTCACTGAGCAGTTCTTC	CASSQARVTEQFF
TRBV7-3	few	TRBJ1-6	-	TGTGCCAGCAGCTTAGGGGGCGGTGGATCACCCCTCCACTTT	CASSLGGGGSPLHF
TRBV7-9	-	TRBJ2-7	-	TGTGCCAGCAGCTTAGGCCTGACATCCTACGAGCAGTACTTC	CASSLGLTSYEQYF
TRBV28	-	TRBJ2-7	TRBD1	TGTGCCAGCAGTACAGGGGGATACCCCTACGAGCAGTACTTC	CASSTGGYPYEQYF
TRBV5-1	-	TRBJ1-1	-	TGCGCCAGCAGCTTGGAACACCGGGTGGATAATGAAGCTTTCTTT	CASSLEHRVDNEAFF
TRBV7-6	-	TRBJ1-5	-	TGTGCCAGCAGCTTTAATAGCAATCAGCCCCAGCATTTT	CASSFNSNQPQHF
TRBV7-2	-	TRBJ2-7	-	TGTGCCAGCAGCTTAGCGGAGGGCCCGGGCCTCTACGAGCAGTACTTC	CASSLAEGPGLYEQYF
TRBV9	-	TRBJ1-1	-	TGTGCCAGCAGCGTCCCCTGTAGACAGGCCTACACTGAAGCTTTCTTT	CASSVPCRQAYTEAFF
TRBV7-7	-	TRBJ2-2	-	TGTGCTAGCAGCTTTGCGACCGGGGAGCTGTTTTTT	CASSFATGELFF
TRBV28	once	TRBJ2-7	-	TGTGCCAGCAGTTTAGCGGCGACCTACGAGCAGTACTTC	CASSLAATYEQYF
TRBV6-6	-	TRBJ2-7	TRBD1	TGTGCCAGCCGACCGGGACAGGTGACCTACGAGCAGTACTTC	CASRPGQVTYEQYF
TRBV5-1	few	TRBJ2-7	TRBD1	TGCGCCAGCAGCCCACAGGGGACCTACGAGCAGTACTTC	CASSPQGTYEQYF
TRBV19	-	TRBJ2-1	-	TGTGCCAGTAGAGGAGCGACTTTTTCTAATGAGCAGTTCTTC	CASRGATFSNEQFF
TRBV6-5	-	TRBJ2-5	TRBD2	TGTGCCAGCAGTTACCGCCGTAGCGGGCGATCGGAGACCCAGTACTTC	CASSYRRSGRSETQYF
TRBV6-4	-	TRBJ2-5	-	TGTGCCAGCAGTGACGTTAGGACAGCGCGGACCCAGTACTTC	CASSDVRTARTQYF
TRBV28	-	TRBJ1-6	-	TGTGCCAGCAGTCCACTTATCCCGAATTCACCCCTCCACTTT	CASSPLIPNSPLHF
TRBV19	-	TRBJ1-4	TRBD1	TGTGCCAGTAGTATCGACCAACGGGACAGGGGGCTGGCGAAGTATGAAAAACTGTTTTTT	CASSIDQRDRGLAKYEKLFF
TRBV5-4	-	TRBJ2-7	-	TGTGCCAGCAGCTTCGGAGGGGTCCTTAGTCGGGAGCAGTACTTC	CASSFGGVLSREQYF
TRBV10-3	-	TRBJ2-6	TRBD2	TGTGCCATCAGTACAACTAGCGGGGGTTACTCTGGGGCCAACGTCCTGACTTTC	CAISTTSGGYSGANVLTF
TRBV18	-	TRBJ2-1	TRBD2	TGTGCCAGCTCACCTGAGGGAGGACTAGCGGGGCGTCAGTTCTTC	CASSPEGGLAGRQFF
TRBV10-3	once	TRBJ2-3	TRBD2	TGTGCCATCAGTGAAGGTAGCGGGGGAAACACAGATACGCAGTATTTT	CAISEGSGGNTDTQYF
TRBV6-2/TRBV6-3	-	TRBJ1-2	TRBD1	TGTGCCAGCAGTTGGGACAGGACGGACTATGGCTACACCTTC	CASSWDRTDYGYTF
TRBV19	-	TRBJ2-1	-	TGTGCCAGTAGTATACCTCCCGGTGAGCAGTTCTTC	CASSIPPGEQFF
TRBV27	-	TRBJ2-1	-	TGTGCCAGCAGTTTCAACAGAGACAATGAGCAGTTCTTC	CASSFNRDNEQFF
TRBV5-1	-	TRBJ2-1	TRBD2	TGCGCCAGCAGCTTGGCTACGGGAGGGCACGGTAATGAGCAGTTCTTC	CASSLATGGHGNEQFF
TRBV24-1	-	TRBJ2-5	TRBD1	TGTGCCACCAGTGACCCGGACAGGATTAGAGGAGAGACCCAGTACTTC	CATSDPDRIRGETQYF